Each of the 8 T cell receptor beta chains below was sequenced from the same sample in a study of early T cells in non-severe SARS-CoV-2 infection. Via MiXCR, TCRdb re-called the 5' RACE reads, giving one row per CDR3 protein. The profile shows under 90,000 distinct CDR3 sequences, 14% of them singletons. Sequencing input: whole blood. The receptors come from an adult who was a healthcare worker with PCR-confirmed SARS-CoV-2 infection or an uninfected control (not recorded which).

CDR3 bases: TGCGCCAGCAGTGAGTCGGGGGGGCAGACTAACTATGGCTACACCTTC. This codes for CASSESGGQTNYGYTF. The V call is TRBV10-2, the J call TRBJ1-2; TRBD1 is a possible D gene (6 bases). The CDR3 is 16 residues long. CDR1 and CDR2 (germline): WSHSY, SAAADI. V was shortened by 0 bases and J by 0 bases, with 11 bases between the two germline ends.

V usage is TRBV5-1 and J usage is TRBJ1-2; D perhaps matches TRBD1 (5 bases). V was clipped by 5 bases and J by 3 bases, with 20 bases between them. This CDR3 is 16 amino acids long. Per the germline V gene, CDR1 is SGHRS and CDR2 is YFSETQ. As DNA, the CDR3 is TGCGCCAGCAGATTTGAAAGCTGGGGCTTAGACTATGGCTACACCTTC. Amino acids: CASRFESWGLDYGYTF.

The table lists this clonotype with a few counts. The rearrangement links TRBV25-1 to TRBJ2-7; TRBD1 might be the D (6 bases). Germline V gene data show CDR1 as MGHDK and CDR2 as SYGVNS. V lost 1 base and J 0 bases, leaving 7 bases between the germline ends. The length of the CDR3 is 14 residues. CDR3 in DNA: TGTGCCAGCAGTGAATCAGGGGCCTCCTACGAGCAGTACTTC. Protein sequence: CASSESGASYEQYF.

This clonotype was recorded at least ten times. The J gene is TRBJ1-6, the V gene TRBV9, with TRBD1 matching 11 bases. Germline assignment: CDR1 SGDLS and CDR2 YYNGEE. With 2 bases clipped from V and 4 bases from J, the junction kept 2 bases outside the gene matches. The CDR3 runs 16 residues. The CDR3 sequence is CASSVGTGGYNSPLHF. The DNA for the CDR3 is TGTGCCAGCAGCGTGGGGACAGGGGGATATAATTCACCCCTCCACTTT.

In its sample, this clonotype was seen many times. The chain carries TRBV18 and TRBJ1-1; tentative D call: TRBD1 (6 bases). The CDR3 spans 14 residues. Per germline, CDR1 KGHSH and CDR2 LQKENI. V was pared by 1 base and J by 2 bases, with 8 bases between. CDR3 protein: CASSPQGTNTEAFF. CDR3 sequence (DNA): TGTGCCAGCTCACCACAGGGGACAAACACTGAAGCTTTCTTT.

Worth noting for this clonotype: A much larger clone lies a single base off, so this may be a read error. V usage is TRBV7-9 and J usage is TRBJ1-2; D unresolved. The V gene lost 5 bases and the J gene lost 5 bases, with 6 bases spanning the gap. The CDR3 is made up of 11 amino acids. CDR1 is SEHNR, CDR2 FQNEAQ, per germline (reference sequence). DNA for the CDR3: TGTGCCAGCAGCCCCAGATATGGCTACACCTTC. Translation gives CASSPRYGYTF.

This clonotype was picked up many times. J is TRBJ1-5 and V is TRBV18; 7 bases line up with TRBD1. This CDR3 has 17 residues. V shed 6 bases, J shed 2 bases, and the junction held 13 bases outside the gene matches. Germline V CDR1 and CDR2: KGHSH, LQKENI. CDR3 DNA sequence: TGTGCCAGCTCCCAAGGACAGGTCGGTTACGGCAATCAGCCCCAGCATTTT. It specifies CASSQGQVGYGNQPQHF.

The chain is built from TRBV29-1 and TRBJ1-1; tentatively, D is TRBD1 (6 bases). Germline values: CDR1 SQVTM, CDR2 ANQGSEA. V lost 4 bases and J 3 bases, leaving 15 bases between the germline ends. The CDR3 is 14 amino acids. CDR3 in DNA: TGCAGCGTTGCCCGTGACACAGGGTACACTGAAGCTTTCTTT. Translating it yields CSVARDTGYTEAFF.